The 27 T cell receptor beta chains given below trace back to one sample, sequenced in a study of blood T cell repertoires in COVID-19. Assay: immunoSEQ multiplex PCR; the TCRdb copy retains only in-frame clones and omits some. The table lists roughly 190,000 clones, nearly 90% of them singletons. The sequencing input was peripheral blood. The receptors shown here come from a man between 60 and 75 years old with active or convalescent COVID-19.

CDR3 sequence reads: CASSVQGQQNTEAFF. Here the CDR3 DNA reads TGCGCCAGCAGCGTACAGGGACAGCAGAACACTGAAGCTTTCTTT. This chain links TRBV5-1 with TRBJ1-1; 7 positions match TRBD1. Germline V gene data show CDR1 as SGHRS and CDR2 as YFSETQ. With V trimmed by 4 bases and J by 1 base, 7 bases remained unmatched. The CDR3 is made up of 15 amino acids.

The V call is TRBV3-1 (or the pseudogene TRBV3-2), the J call TRBJ2-3; no clear D gene. Trimming left V 2 bases short and J 3 bases short, with 3 bases between. Germline CDR1 LGHDT, CDR2 YNNKEL (reference sequence). The CDR3 length is 12 residues. In DNA, the CDR3 is TGTGCCAGCAGCCAACTTACAGATACGCAGTATTTT. Translating it yields CASSQLTDTQYF.

V is TRBV2 and J is TRBJ2-1; weak D call: TRBD1 (5 bases). The CDR3 consists of 14 residues. Between the trimmed V and J ends, which lost 6 bases and 3 bases, there was a span of 12 bases. Germline values: CDR1 SNHLY, CDR2 FYNNEI. CDR3 loop: CASRFQGFYNEQFF. Written as DNA, the CDR3 is TGTGCCAGCAGATTTCAGGGCTTCTACAATGAGCAGTTCTTC.

This chain links TRBV3-1 (or the pseudogene TRBV3-2) with TRBJ2-5, with TRBD2 matching over 8 bases. The CDR3 has 14 amino acids. The V gene end was trimmed by 4 bases and the J gene end by 5 bases; junction bases not matched to a gene: 6. Per the germline V gene, CDR1 is LGHDT and CDR2 is YNNKEL (reference sequence). CDR3 sequence reads: CASSLGLATETQYF. The CDR3 bases are TGTGCCAGCAGCCTTGGACTAGCTACTGAGACCCAGTACTTC.

This rearrangement joins TRBV15 to TRBJ1-5; unclear D gene. The CDR3 runs to 13 residues. V was clipped by 0 bases and J by 5 bases, with 5 bases between them. CDR1 and CDR2 from the germline V gene are LNHNV and YYDKDF (reference sequence). This CDR3 is CATSRDRYQPQHF. The CDR3 DNA reads TGTGCCACCAGCAGAGACCGGTATCAGCCCCAGCATTTT.

In this sample, this clone turned up a few times. The genes are TRBV15 and TRBJ2-5; TRBD2 matches 10 bases. V was clipped by 5 bases and J by 5 bases; unmatched bases: 8. Germline lookup yields CDR1 LNHNV and CDR2 YYDKDF (reference sequence). The CDR3 loop spans 15 amino acids. CDR3 in amino acids: CATSQQRGGWETQYF. The DNA for the CDR3 is TGTGCCACCAGCCAGCAGCGGGGGGGCTGGGAGACCCAGTACTTC.

CDR3 bases: TGTGCCACCGGGGGGGAGAGCGGACGGGAGCAGTTCTTC. As protein: CATGGESGREQFF. The chain is built from TRBV24-1 and TRBJ2-1; 7 nucleotides line up with TRBD2. CDR1 and CDR2 from the germline V gene are KGHDR and SFDVKD. The CDR3 contains 13 residues. With 9 bases clipped from V and 10 bases from J, the junction kept 11 bases outside the gene matches.

This clone appeared once. This rearrangement joins TRBV5-1 to TRBJ1-1, with D uncertain. The CDR3 extends over 17 amino acids. The germline gives CDR1 SGHRS, CDR2 YFSETQ. V gave up 3 bases and J gave up 2 bases, with 20 bases separating them. The CDR3: CASSSPVGRRENTEAFF. The DNA for the CDR3 is TGCGCCAGCAGCTCCCCGGTGGGCCGCCGCGAAAACACTGAAGCTTTCTTT.

The rearrangement joins TRBV9 to TRBJ1-2, with TRBD1 matching 10 bases. Germline CDR1 reads SGDLS; CDR2 reads YYNGEE. This CDR3 comprises 15 residues. V lost 6 bases to trimming and J lost 4 bases; unmatched junction nucleotides: 9. Written as DNA, the CDR3 is TGTGCCAGCACCGTTGGGGACAGGGGCTTCTATGGCTACACCTTC. It is translated as CASTVGDRGFYGYTF.

This chain connects TRBV30 to TRBJ1-5, with 7 positions matching TRBD1. The junction had 2 bases not matched to a gene; V was cut back by 1 base and J by 2 bases. The CDR3 has 14 amino acids. CDR1 and CDR2 (germline): GTSNPN, SVGIG (reference sequence). In DNA, the CDR3 is TGTGCCTGGAGTGGTGGACAGGGCAATCAGCCCCAGCATTTT. Translation gives CAWSGGQGNQPQHF.

The CDR3 spells CASSLDGGINGYTF. CDR3 nucleotides: TGCGCCAGCAGCTTGGACGGGGGGATTAATGGCTACACCTTC. The rearrangement links TRBV5-1 to TRBJ1-2, with TRBD1 as a possible D gene (5 bases). Germline V gene sequence: CDR1 SGHRS, CDR2 YFSETQ. V dropped 0 bases and J dropped 6 bases, with 12 bases sitting between them. CDR3 length: 14 amino acids.

CDR3 DNA sequence: TGTGCCAGCAGTGAGCGGGGGGAGTACAATGAGCAGTTCTTC. As protein: CASSERGEYNEQFF. This chain links TRBV2 with TRBJ2-1, with 8 bases aligning to TRBD2. Germline assignment: CDR1 SNHLY and CDR2 FYNNEI. J was trimmed by 4 bases and V by 3 bases; bases with no gene match: 2. The CDR3 spans 14 residues.

The chain joins TRBV30 to TRBJ1-5, with D possibly matching TRBD1 (6 bases). Germline-derived CDR1 and CDR2 are GTSNPN and SVGIG (reference sequence). The CDR3 spans 13 residues. V lost 1 base and J lost 2, with 6 bases in between. CDR3 residues: CAWSGTGNQPQHF. The CDR3 DNA reads TGTGCCTGGAGTGGGACAGGCAATCAGCCCCAGCATTTT. The full variable domain, with the rest looked up from reference TRBV30 and TRBJ1-5, is SQTIHQWPATLVQPVGSPLSLECTVEGTSNPNLYWYRQAAGRGLQLLFYSVGIGQISSEVPQNLSASRPQDRQFILSSKKLLLSDSGFYLCAWSGTGNQPQHFGDGTRLSIL.

This clone was found once. V gene TRBV11-3 combines with J gene TRBJ1-1; D is perhaps TRBD1 (6 bases). Germline assignment: CDR1 SGHNT and CDR2 YENEEA. The V end was cut by 5 bases, the J end by 4 bases, with 14 bases between. The CDR3 is 14 amino acids. CDR3 coding DNA: TGTGCCAGCAGCCAAGAAAGGGGGGGCACTGAAGCTTTCTTT. Translation gives CASSQERGGTEAFF.

V gene TRBV21-1 combines with J gene TRBJ1-2; the DNA was not used to check the table's D call, TRBD1. TRBV21-1 is a pseudogene segment. This CDR3 contains 15 residues. The CDR3 here is CASSPWTSGNYGYTF. The CDR3 DNA reads as TGTGCCAGCAGCCCCTGGACAAGTGGAAACTATGGCTACACCTTC.

This clone was counted only a few times. This rearrangement joins TRBV28 to TRBJ1-2; 9 bases agree with TRBD1. Germline trimming cut 1 base from V and 7 bases from J; bases unmatched to any gene: 4. The CDR3 is 14 residues long. The germline V gene has CDR1 MDHEN and CDR2 SYDVKM. CDR3 nucleotide sequence: TGTGCCAGCAGTTTATCGGGACAGGGTAGTGGCTACACCTTC. Translated, it gives CASSLSGQGSGYTF.

The genes are TRBV2 and TRBJ2-1; maybe TRBD1 (5 bases). This CDR3 has 14 residues. V was cut by 8 bases and J by 0 bases, with 11 bases left in between. Germline loops: CDR1 SNHLY, CDR2 FYNNEI. CDR3 sequence: CASRGQISYNEQFF. DNA of the CDR3: TGTGCCAGCCGAGGACAAATCTCCTACAATGAGCAGTTCTTC. Together with reference TRBV2 and TRBJ2-1, the CDR3 gives the full variable domain: EPEVTQTPSHQVTQMGQEVILRCVPISNHLYFYWYRQILGQKVEFLVSFYNNEISEKSEIFDDQFSVERPDGSNFTLKIRSTKLEDSAMYFCASRGQISYNEQFFGPGTRLTVL.

The rearrangement joins TRBV7-2 to TRBJ2-3; TRBD2 matches 7 bases. Germline trimming cut 6 bases from V and 1 base from J; bases unmatched to any gene: 7. Germline assignment: CDR1 SGHTA and CDR2 FQGNSA. This CDR3 region has 15 residues. Written as DNA, the CDR3 is TGTGCCAGCAGTCTAGCGGAGCCACGCACAGATACGCAGTATTTT. Protein sequence: CASSLAEPRTDTQYF.

The chain combines TRBV5-1 with TRBJ2-2; D may be TRBD2 (6 bases). The CDR3 totals 15 residues. Trimming removed 4 bases from V and 4 bases from J, with 14 bases in between. Germline-derived CDR1 and CDR2 are SGHRS and YFSETQ. The CDR3 protein is CASSTGTGSTGELFF. The CDR3 DNA reads TGCGCCAGCAGCACCGGGACTGGCTCCACCGGGGAGCTGTTTTTT.

This chain links TRBV7-6 with TRBJ2-3; TRBD2 might be the D (6 bases). V gave up 4 bases and J gave up 2 bases, with 10 bases separating them. This CDR3 has 14 amino acids. The germline CDR1 and CDR2 sequences are SGHVS and FNYEAQ. CDR3 sequence: CASSSRGYTDTQYF. The CDR3 DNA sequence: TGTGCCAGCAGCTCACGGGGGTACACAGATACGCAGTATTTT. Drawing the rest from reference TRBV7-6 and TRBJ2-3, the complete variable domain is GAGVSQSPRYKVTKRGQDVALRCDPISGHVSLYWYRQALGQGPEFLTYFNYEAQQDKSGLPNDRFSAERPEGSISTLTIQRTEQRDSAMYRCASSSRGYTDTQYFGPGTRLTVL.

The count of this clone is one. This chain connects TRBV5-1 to TRBJ2-7, with D perhaps TRBD2 (6 bases). The CDR3 has 13 amino acids. V lost 3 bases to trimming and J lost 1 base, with 8 bases between them. Per the germline V gene, CDR1 is SGHRS and CDR2 is YFSETQ. The DNA of the CDR3 is TGCGCCAGCAGCTGGGGGGTATCCTACGAGCAGTACTTC. Translation: CASSWGVSYEQYF.

The chain combines TRBV9 with TRBJ1-3, with unresolved D. Per the germline V gene, CDR1 is SGDLS and CDR2 is YYNGEE. Trimming stripped 3 bases from V and 1 base from J, with 14 bases between. This CDR3 comprises 16 residues. The CDR3 loop reads CASSADQATSGNTIYF. DNA for the CDR3: TGTGCCAGCAGCGCGGATCAGGCAACATCTGGAAACACCATATATTTT.

The V call is TRBV6-1, the J call TRBJ2-1; weak D call: TRBD1 (6 bases). Germline V gives CDR1 MNHNS, CDR2 SASEGT. V was trimmed by 1 base and J by 2 bases, leaving 21 bases between them. CDR3 length: 19 residues. CDR3 protein: CASSEEGFVEWGPYNEQFF. In DNA, the CDR3 is TGTGCCAGCAGTGAAGAGGGTTTTGTGGAATGGGGGCCCTACAATGAGCAGTTCTTC.

In its sample, this clone was seen once. This chain joins TRBV24-1 and TRBJ2-3; 9 nucleotides align to TRBD1. The CDR3 covers 14 residues. The V gene end was trimmed by 3 bases and the J gene end by 7 bases; junction bases not matched to a gene: 4. CDR1 is KGHDR and CDR2 is SFDVKD in the germline V gene. CDR3 in amino acids: CATSDTTGGNTQYF. CDR3 in DNA: TGTGCCACCAGTGATACTACAGGGGGCAATACGCAGTATTTT.

The chain links TRBV5-6 to TRBJ2-6; D possibly corresponds to TRBD2 (5 bases). Germline V gives CDR1 SGHDT, CDR2 YYEEEE. The CDR3 covers 16 residues. V was cut by 1 base and J by 0 bases, with 8 bases left in between. This CDR3 reads CASSLFGVSGANVLTF. CDR3 DNA: TGTGCCAGCAGCTTGTTCGGGGTCTCTGGGGCCAACGTCCTGACTTTC.

CDR3 sequence (DNA): TGCGCCAGCAGCTTGGAGAGCTCTGGAAACACCATATATTTT. Translating gives CASSLESSGNTIYF. J is TRBJ1-3 and V is TRBV5-1, with D unclear. From germline, CDR1 is SGHRS and CDR2 YFSETQ. Trimming cost V 0 bases and J 0 bases, with 4 bases left between them. There are 14 residues in the CDR3.

V is TRBV7-2 and J is TRBJ1-2; D possibly corresponds to TRBD1 (6 bases). Deletions cut 3 bases from V and 4 bases from J, with 9 bases between. This CDR3 is built from 13 residues. CDR1 is SGHTA and CDR2 is FQGNSA in the germline V gene. The CDR3 sequence: CASSFDRIYGYTF. The CDR3 nucleotides read TGTGCCAGCAGCTTCGACAGGATCTATGGCTACACCTTC.